These 15 T cell receptor beta chains were sequenced from one sample in a study of T cell repertoires in cytomegalovirus infection (dated by TCRdb to 2018 to 2020). The sequencer listed for this sample is Illumina HiSeq 1500. The public reads were reanalyzed by TCRdb: fastp trimming at Q25, MiXCR alignment, in-frame beta chains only. Under each unique CDR3 protein, matching rows form one entry showing the most common genes and DNA. Across this sample there are hundreds of thousands of distinct CDR3 sequences, with 6% to 8% seen only once. The ten largest make up under 7.5% of the sample. Sequencing input: PBMCs. The receptors derive from a human donor in good health (CMV status not recorded). Some clones in this sample may be carry-over from other donors' samples.

This clonotype was picked up many times. The chain is built from TRBV25-1 and TRBJ2-1; no definite D call. V was trimmed by 1 base and J by 0 bases, leaving 10 bases between them. The CDR3 has 16 amino acids. From germline, CDR1 is MGHDK and CDR2 SYGVNS. The CDR3 DNA sequence: TGTGCCAGCAGTGAATGGGCCACAGCCTCCTACAATGAGCAGTTCTTC. This sequence encodes CASSEWATASYNEQFF.

This clonotype appeared a few times. The chain is built from TRBV28 and TRBJ2-7, with D uncertain. CDR3 length equals 14 residues. V shed 3 bases and J shed 2 bases, with 11 bases lying between them. The germline V gene encodes CDR1 MDHEN and CDR2 SYDVKM. The CDR3 sequence: CASSLSPATYEQYF. The CDR3 DNA reads as TGTGCCAGCAGTTTGTCGCCAGCCACCTACGAGCAGTACTTC.

This clonotype was recorded many times. J is TRBJ2-3 and V is TRBV15; 12 positions match TRBD2. V lost 5 bases and J lost 1; bases outside the gene matches: 4. The CDR3 is made up of 16 amino acids. CDR1 LNHNV and CDR2 YYDKDF come from the germline V gene (reference sequence). This chain's CDR3 is CATSGRLAGGTDTQYF. In DNA form, the CDR3 reads TGTGCCACCAGCGGACGACTAGCGGGGGGCACAGATACGCAGTATTTT.

This clonotype appeared many times. The chain recombines TRBV6-2 or TRBV6-3 with TRBJ2-3, with 10 bases identical to TRBD2. The CDR3 is 15 residues long. Germline CDR1 reads MNHEY; CDR2 reads SVGEGT. Unmatched junction bases numbered 6, after V lost 7 bases and J lost 2 bases. This CDR3 is CASKSSGGHTDTQYF. The CDR3 region has the DNA TGTGCCAGCAAGAGTAGCGGGGGGCACACAGATACGCAGTATTTT.

This chain links TRBV5-5 with TRBJ2-7; the D gene is possibly TRBD1 (5 bases). V lost 2 bases to trimming and J lost 2 bases, with 11 bases between them. Germline lookup yields CDR1 SGHKS and CDR2 YYEKEE (reference sequence). The CDR3 is 14 amino acids. The CDR3 region is CASSLYPGTYEQYF. The CDR3 region has the DNA TGTGCCAGCAGCTTATACCCAGGGACCTACGAGCAGTACTTC.

This chain joins TRBV5-1 and TRBJ2-5; D is possibly TRBD2 (5 bases). With 2 bases removed from V and 6 bases from J, the gap between germline ends came to 11 bases. This CDR3 is built from 13 residues. CDR1 is SGHRS, CDR2 YFSETQ, per germline. The CDR3 DNA follows: TGCGCCAGCAGCTTCGGGAACGTTAAGACCCAGTACTTC. Protein sequence: CASSFGNVKTQYF.

This clonotype was seen ten or more times. The chain combines TRBV28 with TRBJ2-7, with 9 bases matching TRBD1. The CDR3 is 13 residues long. Germline CDR1 reads MDHEN; CDR2 reads SYDVKM. V was pared by 8 bases and J by 2 bases, with 4 bases of the junction left unmatched. The CDR3 protein is CASGTGWTYEQYF. DNA of the CDR3: TGTGCCAGCGGGACAGGGTGGACCTACGAGCAGTACTTC. Full variable domain (rest looked up from reference TRBV28 and TRBJ2-7): DVKVTQSSRYLVKRTGEKVFLECVQDMDHENMFWYRQDPGLGLRLIYFSYDVKMKEKGDIPEGYSVSREKKERFSLILESASTNQTSMYLCASGTGWTYEQYFGPGTRLTVT.

J is TRBJ2-1 and V is TRBV7-6; the match to TRBD2 covers 8 bases. The V gene end was trimmed by 7 bases and the J gene end by 3 bases; junction bases not matched to a gene: 5. Germline V gives CDR1 SGHVS, CDR2 FNYEAQ. The CDR3 contains 14 residues. Written as DNA, the CDR3 is TGTGCCAGCACTCCGGGACTAGACTACAATGAGCAGTTCTTC. Amino acids: CASTPGLDYNEQFF. Full variable domain (remainder filled in from reference TRBV7-6 and TRBJ2-1): GAGVSQSPRYKVTKRGQDVALRCDPISGHVSLYWYRQALGQGPEFLTYFNYEAQQDKSGLPNDRFSAERPEGSISTLTIQRTEQRDSAMYRCASTPGLDYNEQFFGPGTRLTVL.

This clonotype was seen many times. The chain carries TRBV7-8 and TRBJ1-2; D gene ambiguous. The CDR3 contains 14 residues. V was clipped by 0 bases and J by 3 bases, with 8 bases between them. CDR1 is SGHVS and CDR2 is FQNEAQ in the germline V gene. The CDR3 sequence is CASSLARQDYGYTF. CDR3 nucleotide sequence: TGTGCCAGCAGCTTAGCGCGTCAGGACTATGGCTACACCTTC.

This clonotype has only a few counts. The chain carries TRBV4-3 and TRBJ1-2, with D unclear. CDR1 is LGHNA, CDR2 YSLEER, per germline. The CDR3 consists of 16 residues. Trimming pared 0 bases from V and 3 bases from J, leaving 14 bases between. The CDR3 sequence is CASSQDLAPDDYGYTF. CDR3 bases: TGCGCCAGCAGCCAAGATCTGGCACCCGACGACTATGGCTACACCTTC.

This clonotype was observed many times. V usage is TRBV7-2 and J usage is TRBJ1-3; D remains ambiguous. The CDR3 has 14 amino acids. V was shortened by 2 bases and J by 0 bases, with 5 bases between the two germline ends. Germline-derived CDR1 and CDR2 are SGHTA and FQGNSA. The CDR3 nucleotides are TGTGCCAGCAGCTTAAGAGGCTCTGGAAACACCATATATTTT. This sequence encodes CASSLRGSGNTIYF.

This clonotype was seen ten or more times. The chain is built from TRBV2 and TRBJ2-3, with TRBD2 as a possible D gene (5 bases). V was trimmed by 7 bases and J by 2 bases, leaving 13 bases between them. This CDR3 comprises 14 residues. The germline V gene encodes CDR1 SNHLY and CDR2 FYNNEI. The CDR3 DNA reads as TGTGCCAGCAAGCGGACCGGGGTCACAGATACGCAGTATTTT. Residues: CASKRTGVTDTQYF.

The rearrangement joins TRBV20-1 to TRBJ1-4; D is possibly TRBD1 (6 bases). Trimming stripped 6 bases from V and 7 bases from J, with 15 bases between. This CDR3 has 13 amino acids. Germline CDR1 and CDR2: DFQATT and SNEGSKA (reference sequence). CDR3 DNA sequence: TGCAGTGCAGCCGGGGGGGGGCCTGAAAAACTGTTTTTT. Translating gives CSAAGGGPEKLFF.

This chain connects TRBV12-3 or TRBV12-4 to TRBJ1-2, with D possibly being TRBD1 (6 bases). The V end was cut by 3 bases, the J end by 4 bases, with 15 bases between. The CDR3 consists of 15 residues. In nucleotides, the CDR3 is TGTGCCAGCAGTTTGAGGGACACGACCGTCTATGGCTACACCTTC. It codes for CASSLRDTTVYGYTF.

This clonotype was observed many times. The rearrangement uses TRBV12-3 or TRBV12-4 and TRBJ1-5, with 9 bases that match TRBD1. The CDR3 loop spans 15 amino acids. Unmatched junction bases numbered 3, after V lost 5 bases and J lost 1 base. As DNA, the CDR3 is TGTGCCAGCAGTAACGGACAGGGGAGCAATCAGCCCCAGCATTTT. Protein sequence: CASSNGQGSNQPQHF.